These T cell receptor beta chains were read from a single sample in a study of control samples from healthy donors and cancer patients. Profiling relied on immunoSEQ multiplex PCR, and the TCRdb table lists in-frame clones only, not all of them. The data hold under 150,000 clones, with about nine tenths observed a single time. Source material: blood. The receptors come from a man aged 25-45 years in good health. The CDR3 runs from the conserved cysteine through the conserved F or W. The D gene is left open where the match is weak. Clone size, where shown, is once, few, many, or a class for clones that have expanded.

TRBJ1-5 TRBV12-3/TRBV12-4 . 12 . TGTGCCAGCAGTTTATGGAATCAGCCCCAGCATTTT CASSLWNQPQHF
TRBJ2-2 TRBV9 . 15 once TGTGCCAGCAGCCCCCGGACCTCAGGGTCCAAAGAGCTGTTTTTT CASSPRTSGSKELFF
TRBJ1-1 TRBV19 . 13 . TGTGCCAGTAGTATTTCGGACGGCACTGAAGCCTTCTTT CASSISDGTEAFF
TRBJ2-6 TRBV6-4 . 17 . TGTGCCAGCAGTTATCAAGCCTTCAGTTCTGGGGCCAACGTCCTGACTTTC CASSYQAFSSGANVLTF
TRBJ2-1 TRBV2 . 13 . TGTGCCAGCAGTGAAGACCGCTACAATGAGCAGTTCTTC CASSEDRYNEQFF
TRBJ2-1 TRBV19 . 15 . TGTGCCAGTAGTATTGGAGGGGGCTCCTACAATGAGCAGTTCTTC CASSIGGGSYNEQFF
TRBJ2-7 TRBV10-3 TRBD1 14 once TGTGCCATCAGTGAGCTCAGGGGGACCTACGAGCAGTACTTC CAISELRGTYEQYF
TRBJ2-2 TRBV24-1 TRBD1 12 . TGTGCCACCAAAGGGGGCAAGGGGGAGCTGTTTTTT CATKGGKGELFF
TRBJ1-2 TRBV27 TRBD1 15 . TGTGCCAGCAGTTTACAGGGGGTACCTAACTATGGCTACACCTTC CASSLQGVPNYGYTF
TRBJ2-7 TRBV5-1 TRBD1 14 . TGCGCCAGCAGCTTACTGGACAGGGTATACGAGCAGTACTTC CASSLLDRVYEQYF
TRBJ2-3 TRBV7-2 . 13 . TGTGCCAGCAGCTTTATCGTGACAGATACGCAGTATTTT CASSFIVTDTQYF
TRBJ1-6 TRBV7-7 . 16 . TGTGCTAGCAGCTTTTCGGGGGGGGGTTTTGATTCACCCCTCCACTTT CASSFSGGGFDSPLHF
TRBJ2-7 TRBV6-5 TRBD2 15 . TGTGCCAGCCCGGAACTAGCGGGAGTTTTCTACGAGCAGTACTTC CASPELAGVFYEQYF
TRBJ2-1 TRBV2 . 13 once TGTGCCAGCAGTCATTATGAGAACAATGAGCAGTTCTTC CASSHYENNEQFF
TRBJ2-7 TRBV4-2 . 16 . TGTGCCAGCAGCCAGGGCTCAGGGGCATCGGTGTACGAGCAGTACTTC CASSQGSGASVYEQYF
TRBJ2-2 TRBV7-3 . 15 . TGTGCCAGCAGCTTAACGACAGGGAACACCGGGGAGCTGTTTTTT CASSLTTGNTGELFF
TRBJ1-3 TRBV30 . 15 . TGTGCCTCCCGAACCCAGGGTCCCACTGGAAACACCATATATTTT CASRTQGPTGNTIYF
TRBJ2-6 TRBV18 TRBD1 16 . TGTGCCAGCTCACCGGGACAGGGGTCTGGGGCCAACGTCCTGACTTTC CASSPGQGSGANVLTF
TRBJ2-2 TRBV3-1/TRBV3-2 TRBD2 18 . TGTGCCAGCAGCCGCGGGACTAGCGGGAGGATGAACACCGGGGAGCTGTTTTTT CASSRGTSGRMNTGELFF
TRBJ1-6 TRBV6-1 . 14 . TGTGCCAGCAGTGACAACACGGGGAATTCACCCCTCCACTTT CASSDNTGNSPLHF
TRBJ1-2 TRBV28 . 16 . TGTGCCAGCAGTCAACGTCCAGAGTCAAGCCGCTATGGCTACACCTTC CASSQRPESSRYGYTF
TRBJ2-7 TRBV28 . 14 . TGTGCCAGCAGTCCCAATGTTGGGCTCCGCGAGCAGTACTTC CASSPNVGLREQYF
TRBJ2-5 TRBV5-6 TRBD2 15 . TGTGCCAGTCACTCGTCGGGAGGCGCCCAAGAGACCCAGTACTTC CASHSSGGAQETQYF
TRBJ1-6 TRBV6-1 . 16 . TGTGCCAGCAGTGAACGTGGACTTCCGGGGGCTTCACCCCTCCACTTT CASSERGLPGASPLHF
TRBJ1-5 TRBV2 TRBD1 15 . TGTGCCAGCACCAAAGGGACAGGGGCCAATCAGCCCCAGCATTTT CASTKGTGANQPQHF
TRBJ2-7 TRBV30 TRBD1 15 few TGTGCCTACGACTCGAAGGGACAGGGGGTCTACGAGCAGTACTTC CAYDSKGQGVYEQYF
TRBJ2-5 TRBV6-5 . 13 . TGTGCCAGCAGGAAACCTGGTGGGGAGACCCAGTACTTC CASRKPGGETQYF
TRBJ1-1 TRBV9 . 16 . TGTGCCAGCAGCCCTAGTGGAGACCCTAAGAACACTGAAGCTTTCTTT CASSPSGDPKNTEAFF
TRBJ2-7 TRBV2 TRBD2 14 . TGTGCCAGCTCCTGGGGGGGTAGCTCCTACGAGCAGTACTTC CASSWGGSSYEQYF
TRBJ2-1 TRBV5-1 . 16 once TGCGCCAGCAGCTTGGCCGGAGTTGGGGGAACATATGAGCAGTTCTTC CASSLAGVGGTYEQFF
TRBJ2-1 TRBV28 TRBD1 14 . TGTGCCCTAGGGGGACAGGGCTCCTACAATGAGCAGTTCTTC CALGGQGSYNEQFF
TRBJ2-2 TRBV27 TRBD2 17 . TGTGCCAGCAGTTGGCCCCCTAGCGGGAGAGCATCCGGGGAGCTGTTTTTT CASSWPPSGRASGELFF
TRBJ2-7 TRBV6-5 TRBD1 13 . TGTGCCAGTTGGGACAGGGGGATCTACGAGCAGTACTTC CASWDRGIYEQYF
TRBJ2-7 TRBV6-6 . 12 . TGTGCCAGCAGTTATCGTGACTACGAGCAGTACTTC CASSYRDYEQYF
TRBJ2-7 TRBV5-1 . 14 . TGCGCCAGCAGCTTGGCTGGGACCTCCTACGAGCAGTACTTC CASSLAGTSYEQYF
TRBJ2-7 TRBV28 . 10 . TGTGCCAGCAGTTTAAACGAGCAGTACTTC CASSLNEQYF
TRBJ2-5 TRBV6-2/TRBV6-3 . 11 once TGTGCCAGCAGTAGGCGAGAGACCCAGTACTTC CASSRRETQYF
TRBJ2-7 TRBV18 . 16 . TGTGCCAGCTCACCAAGGGACGTAGGGGTCACCTACGAGCAGTACTTC CASSPRDVGVTYEQYF
TRBJ2-6 TRBV2 . 15 once TGTGCCAGCACCCTTAAGGGCTCTGGGGCCAACGTCCTGACTTTC CASTLKGSGANVLTF
TRBJ2-5 TRBV9 . 13 . TGTGCCAGCAGCGTAGGGGAGCAAGAGACCCAGTACTTC CASSVGEQETQYF
TRBJ1-1 TRBV7-8 . 13 . TGTGCCAGCAGCTTTACCGGACTGACTGAAGCTTTCTTT CASSFTGLTEAFF
TRBJ1-1 TRBV19 TRBD1 11 . TGTGCCAGTAGGAGGACAGGAGAAGCTTTCTTT CASRRTGEAFF
TRBJ1-4 TRBV6-5 . 14 . TGTGCCAGCAGACCGCTACAGTCCTCGGAAAAACTGTTTTTT CASRPLQSSEKLFF
TRBJ1-1 TRBV5-1 TRBD1 16 once TGCGCCAGCAGCCAAAGCCTGGACAGGCCGAACACTGAAGCTTTCTTT CASSQSLDRPNTEAFF
TRBJ2-6 TRBV24-1 . 19 . TGTGCCACCAGTGATATAATACAGGGAACTCGGTCTGGGGCCAACGTCCTGACTTTC CATSDIIQGTRSGANVLTF
TRBJ2-2 TRBV27 . 16 once TGTGCCAGCAGTCCACGACAAACTACTAACACCGGGGAGCTGTTTTTT CASSPRQTTNTGELFF
TRBJ2-1 TRBV9 TRBD2 15 . TGTGCCAGCAGCGTACTAGCGGGAGGGTACAATGAGCAGTTCTTC CASSVLAGGYNEQFF
TRBJ2-3 TRBV27 TRBD2 17 . TGTGCCAGCAGTTCGGGACTAGCGGGAGCTTCCGGTTTTGGGCAGTATTTT CASSSGLAGASGFGQYF
TRBJ2-6 TRBV7-2 . 14 . TGTGCCAGCAGGGAGGGTATCGGGGCCAACGTCCTGACTTTC CASREGIGANVLTF
TRBJ2-1 TRBV6-5 . 15 . TGTGCCAGCAGTTACTCTAATCAGGGTCACAATGAGCAGTTCTTC CASSYSNQGHNEQFF
TRBJ1-3 TRBV11-3 . 14 . TGTGCCAGCAGTTTGGACCTCTCTGGAAACACCATATATTTT CASSLDLSGNTIYF
TRBJ1-6 TRBV5-8 . 17 . TGTGCCAGCAGCTTGTGGGCGATGAGCTCCTATAATTCACCCCTCCACTTT CASSLWAMSSYNSPLHF
TRBJ2-1 TRBV18 TRBD2 16 . TGTGCCAGCTCACCTACGACTAGCGGATTGGGGATGGAGCAGTTCTTC CASSPTTSGLGMEQFF
TRBJ2-7 TRBV19 TRBD1 17 . TGTGCCAGTAGTATGGATAGGAGTCGGGACAGGACCCACGAGCAGTACTTC CASSMDRSRDRTHEQYF
TRBJ1-4 TRBV28 TRBD1 14 . TGTGCCAGCAGCCATAGACAGGGGGATGAAAAACTGTTTTTT CASSHRQGDEKLFF
TRBJ1-4 TRBV28 . 16 . TGTGCCAGCAGTTCAACTGCTCGGGGTGCCAATGAAAAACTGTTTTTT CASSSTARGANEKLFF
TRBJ2-5 TRBV6-1 . 14 . TGTGCCAGCAGTGAAGAGACACTAGCTCGGACCCAGTACTTC CASSEETLARTQYF